This entry lists 30 T cell receptor beta chains sequenced from one sample in a study of T cell responses to AZD1222 COVID-19 vaccine. TCRdb's table, derived via immunoSEQ multiplex PCR, lists solely in-frame clones and lacks some. The sample includes approximately 80,000 clones, 70% to 90% of them seen just once. The sample in question was peripheral blood, obtained on day 0 of AZD1222 vaccination. Every receptor here comes from an adult in good health.

The V call is TRBV2, the J call TRBJ1-5, with 8 bases lining up with TRBD1. CDR1 is SNHLY and CDR2 is FYNNEI in the germline V gene. The CDR3 runs to 14 residues. V lost 8 bases and J lost 9; bases outside the gene matches: 12. The CDR3 loop reads CASGGQASKMPQHF. The CDR3 region has the DNA TGTGCCAGCGGGGGACAGGCCTCCAAAATGCCCCAGCATTTT.

V usage is TRBV19 and J usage is TRBJ2-7, with 8 nucleotides matching TRBD1. Germline CDR1 reads LNHDA; CDR2 reads SQIVND (reference sequence). V trimming: 6 bases; J trimming: 5 bases; junction bases outside the gene matches: 12. CDR3 length: 15 amino acids. The CDR3 DNA reads TGTGCCAGTAGGGGGACAGGAACAGATTCCAACGAGCAGTACTTC. Translated, it gives CASRGTGTDSNEQYF.

DNA of the CDR3: TGCGCCAGCAGCCCGGGACTTATCTCCTACGAGCAGTACTTC. Translated, it gives CASSPGLISYEQYF. This chain uses TRBV5-1 with TRBJ2-7, with TRBD2 as a possible D gene (6 bases). The germline V gene encodes CDR1 SGHRS and CDR2 YFSETQ. The V gene lost 4 bases and the J gene lost 0 bases, with 11 bases spanning the gap. The CDR3 is 14 residues long.

This clone was seen once. The chain joins TRBV11-2 to TRBJ1-1, with 8 bases lining up with TRBD1. CDR1 and CDR2 (germline): SGHAT, FQNNGV. Germline trimming cut 6 bases from V and 1 base from J; bases unmatched to any gene: 4. There are 14 residues in the CDR3. CDR3 in amino acids: CASRYDRGNTEAFF. DNA of the CDR3: TGTGCCAGCAGATATGACAGGGGGAACACTGAAGCTTTCTTT. The whole variable domain, filled in from reference TRBV11-2 and TRBJ1-1, reads EAGVAQSPRYKIIEKRQSVAFWCNPISGHATLYWYQQILGQGPKLLIQFQNNGVVDDSQLPKDRFSAERLKGVDSTLKIQPAKLEDSAVYLCASRYDRGNTEAFFGQGTRLTVV.

This clone is a singleton in its sample. The rearrangement uses TRBV6-5 and TRBJ1-3; perhaps TRBD1 as D (6 bases). The CDR3 loop spans 14 amino acids. In germline, CDR1 is MNHEY, CDR2 SVGAGI. V was shortened by 6 bases and J by 4 bases, with 13 bases between the two germline ends. CDR3 nucleotides: TGTGCCAGCAGCGCCACCGGGACAGGAAACACCATATATTTT. This encodes CASSATGTGNTIYF.

The chain combines TRBV29-1 with TRBJ1-1; possible D gene TRBD1, 5 bases. The length of the CDR3 is 13 residues. Germline V gene sequence: CDR1 SQVTM, CDR2 ANQGSEA. V lost 5 bases and J 3 bases, leaving 13 bases between the germline ends. In DNA form, the CDR3 reads TGCAGCGTTTGCCACAGGAGCGACACTGAAGCTTTCTTT. Translation: CSVCHRSDTEAFF.

The J gene is TRBJ1-2, the V gene TRBV6-5; D gene ambiguous. Germline CDR1 and CDR2: MNHEY and SVGAGI. With 4 bases removed from V and 5 bases from J, the gap between germline ends came to 8 bases. The CDR3 runs to 12 residues. The CDR3 DNA is TGTGCCAGCAGTTGGACGGCATATGGCTACACCTTC. Its translation is CASSWTAYGYTF.

The chain links TRBV2 to TRBJ1-2; D uncertain. This CDR3 is 14 amino acids long. Germline assignment: CDR1 SNHLY and CDR2 FYNNEI. V was shortened by 1 base and J by 0 bases, with 6 bases between the two germline ends. CDR3 amino acids: CASSEGLANYGYTF. The CDR3 nucleotides are TGTGCCAGCAGTGAAGGGCTGGCTAACTATGGCTACACCTTC.

The chain uses TRBV28 and TRBJ1-2, with a possible D match to TRBD1 (6 bases). Germline lookup yields CDR1 MDHEN and CDR2 SYDVKM. CDR3 length: 14 residues. V lost 6 bases and J 0 bases, leaving 11 bases between the germline ends. The CDR3 loop reads CASRLQGANYGYTF. In DNA form, the CDR3 reads TGTGCCAGCAGACTACAGGGAGCTAACTATGGCTACACCTTC.

This clone was detected only once. The rearrangement joins TRBV11-2 to TRBJ1-5; no firm D call. Looked up from germline, CDR1 is SGHAT and CDR2 is FQNNGV. V was trimmed by 2 bases and J by 2 bases, leaving 4 bases between them. The CDR3 totals 13 residues. CDR3 bases: TGTGCCAGCAGCTTACGGGGCAATCAGCCCCAGCATTTT. This gives the protein CASSLRGNQPQHF. Variable domain in full (rest from reference TRBV11-2 and TRBJ1-5): EAGVAQSPRYKIIEKRQSVAFWCNPISGHATLYWYQQILGQGPKLLIQFQNNGVVDDSQLPKDRFSAERLKGVDSTLKIQPAKLEDSAVYLCASSLRGNQPQHFGDGTRLSIL.

V and J are TRBV11-2 and TRBJ2-2; D might be TRBD2 (5 bases). Trimming took 5 bases from V and 4 from J, leaving 11 bases between them. This CDR3 contains 14 residues. CDR1 and CDR2 from the germline V gene are SGHAT and FQNNGV. CDR3 in amino acids: CASSHSTSTGELFF. The CDR3 region has the DNA TGTGCCAGCAGCCATTCTACTAGCACCGGGGAGCTGTTTTTT.

The chain uses TRBV5-1 and TRBJ1-2; 10 bases are a match to TRBD1. Germline V lookup: CDR1 SGHRS, CDR2 YFSETQ. The CDR3 runs to 14 residues. V gave up 5 bases and J gave up 7 bases; unmatched junction bases: 8. CDR3 residues: CASSLDRGQGGYTF. The CDR3 DNA reads TGCGCCAGCAGTCTTGACAGGGGGCAGGGTGGCTACACCTTC.

The count of this clone is one. The chain uses TRBV2 and TRBJ2-5; no reliable D call. There are 15 residues in the CDR3. The V end was cut by 6 bases, the J end by 1 base, with 15 bases between. Germline assignment: CDR1 SNHLY and CDR2 FYNNEI. CDR3 amino acids: CASSPSSHGQETQYF. For the CDR3, the DNA is TGTGCCAGCAGCCCCTCCTCACACGGCCAAGAGACCCAGTACTTC.

In this sample, this clone turned up a few times. V gene TRBV5-1 combines with J gene TRBJ1-5, with D maybe TRBD1 (6 bases). The germline V and J ends were trimmed by 3 bases and 3 bases, with 7 bases remaining between them. This CDR3 is 13 amino acids long. Germline CDR1 reads SGHRS; CDR2 reads YFSETQ. The CDR3 protein is CASSWTVNQPQHF. CDR3 coding DNA: TGCGCCAGCAGCTGGACAGTCAATCAGCCCCAGCATTTT. Full variable domain (missing parts from reference TRBV5-1 and TRBJ1-5): KAGVTQTPRYLIKTRGQQVTLSCSPISGHRSVSWYQQTPGQGLQFLFEYFSETQRNKGNFPGRFSGRQFSNSRSEMNVSTLELGDSALYLCASSWTVNQPQHFGDGTRLSIL.

This chain joins TRBV4-1 and TRBJ2-7, with D perhaps matching TRBD1 (6 bases). The V and J ends lost 8 bases and 0 bases respectively, with 17 bases between them. This CDR3 contains 15 residues. Per germline, CDR1 MGHRA and CDR2 YSYEKL. The CDR3 reads CASQAHGQSSYEQYF. The CDR3 DNA sequence: TGCGCCAGCCAAGCTCATGGACAGAGCTCCTACGAGCAGTACTTC.

The chain combines TRBV11-2 with TRBJ2-1; no definite D call. V shed 4 bases and J shed 11 bases, with 12 bases lying between them. The CDR3 has 12 residues. Germline V gene data show CDR1 as SGHAT and CDR2 as FQNNGV. CDR3 DNA: TGTGCCAGCAGCTACTTTAGCCTACAGCAGTTCTTC. Encoded protein: CASSYFSLQQFF.

As concerns this clone: The junction differs from germline at one of its ends, possibly a read error. The chain couples TRBV6-9 to TRBJ1-4; D is perhaps TRBD1 (6 bases). The CDR3 length is 14 residues. The germline V gene has CDR1 MNHGY and CDR2 SVAAGI. The DNA for the CDR3 is TGTGCCAGCAGTTCCAGGGGTCCTAACGAAAAACTGTTTTTT. Protein: CASSSRGPNEKLFF.

The genes are TRBV5-6 and TRBJ1-1; the D is unclear. V was shortened by 0 bases and J by 0 bases, with 15 bases between the two germline ends. The CDR3 has 17 amino acids. Germline CDR1 SGHDT, CDR2 YYEEEE. The CDR3 sequence is CASSLDLGVYMNTEAFF. CDR3 nucleotides: TGTGCCAGCAGCTTGGACCTTGGGGTTTATATGAACACTGAAGCTTTCTTT.

This clone occurred a few times. The chain recombines TRBV10-3 with TRBJ1-4; 8 nucleotides agree with TRBD1. The CDR3 is 17 amino acids. V dropped 8 bases and J dropped 0; count of bases not matched to a gene: 11. Germline-derived CDR1 and CDR2 are ENHRY and SYGVKD. This CDR3 is CAIGRQGPYATNEKLFF. In DNA form, the CDR3 reads TGTGCCATCGGTCGACAGGGGCCCTATGCAACTAATGAAAAACTGTTTTTT.

The chain is built from TRBV3-1 (or the pseudogene TRBV3-2) and TRBJ1-4, with D unresolved. CDR3 length equals 15 residues. Germline loops: CDR1 LGHDT, CDR2 YNNKEL (reference sequence). Trimming left V 4 bases short and J 0 bases short, with 9 bases between. The CDR3 DNA follows: TGTGCCAGCAGCCGCCACGGTGCAACTAATGAAAAACTGTTTTTT. It translates to CASSRHGATNEKLFF.

This clone was seen more than once but under ten times. V is TRBV7-9 and J is TRBJ2-1, with a possible D match to TRBD2 (5 bases). V was clipped by 1 base and J by 4 bases, with 11 bases between them. Germline CDR1 SEHNR, CDR2 FQNEAQ (reference sequence). This CDR3 has 15 amino acids. CDR3 sequence reads: CASSLGGLPYNEQFF. CDR3 nucleotides: TGTGCCAGCAGCTTAGGAGGGCTACCGTACAATGAGCAGTTCTTC.

The chain recombines TRBV18 with TRBJ1-3, with 9 bases fitting TRBD1. Trimming at V came to 5 bases and at J to 2 bases, leaving 7 bases not matched to a gene. The CDR3 loop spans 16 amino acids. Germline V lookup: CDR1 KGHSH, CDR2 LQKENI. The CDR3 DNA sequence: TGTGCCAGCTCAGCCGCGGGACAGGGAACTGGAAACACCATATATTTT. This sequence encodes CASSAAGQGTGNTIYF. Based on the CDR3 plus reference TRBV18 and TRBJ1-3, the full variable domain is NAGVMQNPRHLVRRRGQEARLRCSPMKGHSHVYWYRQLPEEGLKFMVYLQKENIIDESGMPKERFSAEFPKEGPSILRIQQVVRGDSAAYFCASSAAGQGTGNTIYFGEGSWLTVV.

The chain recombines TRBV18 with TRBJ1-5; D unresolved. V lost 4 bases, J lost 4 bases, and 8 bases lay in between. Per germline, CDR1 KGHSH and CDR2 LQKENI. The CDR3 loop spans 13 amino acids. CDR3 amino acids: CASSQDENQPQHF. The CDR3 coding sequence is TGTGCCAGCTCACAGGACGAAAATCAGCCCCAGCATTTT.

This sequence joins TRBV12-3 or TRBV12-4 and TRBJ2-5; D may match TRBD1 or TRBD2 (6 bases each). Trimming took 6 bases from V and 4 from J, leaving 12 bases between them. The CDR3 extends over 13 amino acids. The CDR3 reads CASSRGGGETQYF. The DNA of the CDR3 is TGTGCCAGCAGCCGAGGAGGGGGAGAGACCCAGTACTTC.

V is TRBV30 and J is TRBJ1-5; D is perhaps TRBD1 (6 bases). Trimming took off 4 bases at V and 6 bases at J, with 16 bases between the two ends. This CDR3 is 14 amino acids long. CDR1 is GTSNPN and CDR2 is SVGIG in the germline V gene (reference sequence). The CDR3 nucleotides read TGTGCCTGGAACACAGGGTCGATCGGTCAGCCCCAGCATTTT. Amino acids: CAWNTGSIGQPQHF.

The chain joins TRBV5-4 to TRBJ2-3, with 10 nucleotides matching TRBD1. The germline V gene encodes CDR1 SGHNT and CDR2 YYREEE (reference sequence). Unmatched junction bases numbered 4, after V lost 0 bases and J lost 3 bases. The CDR3 covers 16 residues. The CDR3 DNA reads TGTGCCAGCAGCTTGGTCGGGACAGGGGTTACAGATACGCAGTATTTT. Translated: CASSLVGTGVTDTQYF.

The J gene is TRBJ2-1, the V gene TRBV6-5; 10 bases fit TRBD2. Losses at the gene ends were 6 bases for V and 6 bases for J; bases not matched to a gene: 8. Germline V gene data show CDR1 as MNHEY and CDR2 as SVGAGI. This CDR3 has 15 residues. In DNA form, the CDR3 reads TGTGCCAGCAGACCTCAGCGGGGGGGATCCAATGAGCAGTTCTTC. It is translated as CASRPQRGGSNEQFF.

J is TRBJ2-1 and V is TRBV7-9; 8 bases line up with TRBD1. The CDR3 has 19 amino acids. Trimming cost V 0 bases and J 4 bases; bases outside gene matches: 14. Germline V CDR1 and CDR2: SEHNR, FQNEAQ (reference sequence). For the CDR3, the DNA is TGTGCCAGCAGCTTAGCGCGGATCAGGGGGCGCGTAATGTACAATGAGCAGTTCTTC. Translating it yields CASSLARIRGRVMYNEQFF.

The V gene is TRBV14, the J gene TRBJ1-2; no clear D gene. CDR3 length equals 13 residues. Germline V gene sequence: CDR1 SGHDN, CDR2 FVKESK. The V gene lost 1 base and the J gene lost 4 bases, with 7 bases spanning the gap. The CDR3 loop is CASSQGVGYGYTF. The CDR3 nucleotides read TGTGCCAGCAGCCAAGGGGTGGGCTATGGCTACACCTTC.

In its sample, this clone was seen once. CDR3 sequence reads: CASRKDIHKDQPQHF. The CDR3 DNA reads TGTGCCAGCAGGAAGGACATTCATAAGGATCAGCCCCAGCATTTT. This sequence joins TRBV2 and TRBJ1-5; D perhaps matches TRBD1 (5 bases). The CDR3 extends over 15 amino acids. V was clipped by 6 bases and J by 5 bases, with 17 bases between them. Germline CDR1 SNHLY, CDR2 FYNNEI.